A selection of T cell receptor beta chains follows, all from one sample in a study of control samples from healthy donors and cancer patients. TCRdb keeps only in-frame clones here, not all; method: immunoSEQ multiplex PCR. The data contain over 150,000 clones, nearly 90% of them seen just once; the ten biggest clones take up roughly 1.3%. Sequences were obtained from blood. The receptors stem from a woman in her forties or fifties in good health. CDR3s include the opening cysteine and the closing phenylalanine or tryptophan. Each record gives: V gene, J gene, D gene, clone size, CDR3 protein, CDR3 DNA. A D gene is named only where the DNA matches it firmly. The listing skips clone size in some rows; elsewhere it reads once, few, many or a size class.

V gene: TRBV19
J gene: TRBJ1-2
D gene: .
clone size: .
CDR3 protein: CASNHGATSNYGYTF
CDR3 DNA: TGTGCCAGTAACCATGGGGCGACCTCTAACTATGGCTACACCTTC

V gene: TRBV20-1
J gene: TRBJ2-3
D gene: .
clone size: .
CDR3 protein: CSATPGDTQYF
CDR3 DNA: TGCAGTGCCACACCGGGGGATACGCAGTATTTT

V gene: TRBV4-3
J gene: TRBJ2-7
D gene: TRBD1
clone size: .
CDR3 protein: CASSQDRVGNEQYF
CDR3 DNA: TGCGCCAGCAGCCAGGACAGGGTGGGTAACGAGCAGTACTTC

V gene: TRBV29-1
J gene: TRBJ1-1
D gene: .
clone size: once
CDR3 protein: CSARRGPEAFF
CDR3 DNA: TGCAGCGCTCGGAGGGGCCCTGAAGCTTTCTTT

V gene: TRBV5-1
J gene: TRBJ2-2
D gene: .
clone size: .
CDR3 protein: CASSVTGSTGELFF
CDR3 DNA: TGCGCCAGCAGCGTTACAGGGAGCACCGGGGAGCTGTTTTTT

V gene: TRBV19
J gene: TRBJ2-1
D gene: .
clone size: .
CDR3 protein: CASVRGGIYNEQFF
CDR3 DNA: TGTGCCAGTGTAAGGGGGGGCATCTACAATGAGCAGTTCTTC

V gene: TRBV7-2
J gene: TRBJ2-2
D gene: .
clone size: .
CDR3 protein: CASSGRNTGELFF
CDR3 DNA: TGTGCCAGCAGCGGGAGGAACACCGGGGAGCTGTTTTTT

V gene: TRBV28
J gene: TRBJ1-1
D gene: TRBD1
clone size: .
CDR3 protein: CASRLTPGQGVLAFF
CDR3 DNA: TGTGCCAGCAGACTTACGCCGGGACAGGGCGTGTTGGCTTTCTTT

V gene: TRBV9
J gene: TRBJ1-3
D gene: .
clone size: .
CDR3 protein: CASSVASRDPGNTIYF
CDR3 DNA: TGTGCCAGCAGCGTAGCTTCTCGGGACCCTGGAAACACCATATATTTT

V gene: TRBV6-5
J gene: TRBJ2-5
D gene: .
clone size: .
CDR3 protein: CASSARTAREETQYF
CDR3 DNA: TGTGCCAGCAGCGCACGGACAGCTCGGGAGGAGACCCAGTACTTC

V gene: TRBV5-1
J gene: TRBJ2-5
D gene: .
clone size: .
CDR3 protein: CASSRVVAETQYF
CDR3 DNA: TGCGCCAGCAGCAGGGTGGTTGCAGAGACCCAGTACTTC

V gene: TRBV15
J gene: TRBJ2-1
D gene: .
clone size: .
CDR3 protein: CATSREAPSSYNEQFF
CDR3 DNA: TGTGCCACCAGCAGAGAGGCTCCGAGCTCCTACAATGAGCAGTTCTTC

V gene: TRBV30
J gene: TRBJ2-2
D gene: TRBD2
clone size: few
CDR3 protein: CAWTSKRGTGELFF
CDR3 DNA: TGTGCCTGGACCTCAAAGCGGGGCACCGGGGAGCTGTTTTTT

V gene: TRBV7-2
J gene: TRBJ1-2
D gene: .
clone size: .
CDR3 protein: CASTWQDLRYGYTF
CDR3 DNA: TGTGCCAGCACCTGGCAGGACCTTCGGTATGGCTACACCTTC

V gene: TRBV10-3
J gene: TRBJ2-6
D gene: TRBD1
clone size: .
CDR3 protein: CAIQTDRGVGAGANVLTF
CDR3 DNA: TGTGCCATCCAGACGGACAGGGGGGTAGGGGCGGGGGCCAACGTCCTGACTTTC

V gene: TRBV6-2/TRBV6-3
J gene: TRBJ2-3
D gene: .
clone size: .
CDR3 protein: CASSYYRVGGDTQYF
CDR3 DNA: TGTGCCAGCAGTTACTACAGGGTTGGGGGAGATACGCAGTATTTT

V gene: TRBV7-2
J gene: TRBJ2-1
D gene: .
clone size: .
CDR3 protein: CASSLAGGNRGGFF
CDR3 DNA: TGTGCCAGCAGCTTAGCAGGGGGGAACAGGGGTGGGTTCTTC

V gene: TRBV5-4
J gene: TRBJ2-2
D gene: .
clone size: .
CDR3 protein: CASSLGSKVSGELFF
CDR3 DNA: TGTGCCAGCAGCTTGGGATCTAAAGTGAGCGGGGAGCTGTTTTTT

V gene: TRBV6-1
J gene: TRBJ2-5
D gene: TRBD2
clone size: .
CDR3 protein: CASRMTSGGQETQYF
CDR3 DNA: TGTGCCAGCAGGATGACTAGCGGGGGCCAAGAGACCCAGTACTTC

V gene: TRBV7-2
J gene: TRBJ2-2
D gene: .
clone size: .
CDR3 protein: CASSSQLNTGELFF
CDR3 DNA: TGTGCCAGCAGCTCCCAGTTAAACACCGGGGAGCTGTTTTTT

V gene: TRBV27
J gene: TRBJ2-7
D gene: TRBD1
clone size: .
CDR3 protein: CASIDPGQGAREQYF
CDR3 DNA: TGTGCCAGCATCGACCCGGGACAGGGGGCGCGGGAGCAGTACTTC

V gene: TRBV30
J gene: TRBJ2-7
D gene: .
clone size: .
CDR3 protein: CAWGGYYYEQYF
CDR3 DNA: TGTGCCTGGGGGGGTTATTACTACGAGCAGTACTTC

V gene: TRBV4-1
J gene: TRBJ2-2
D gene: TRBD2
clone size: .
CDR3 protein: CASSQAPPRGVTGELFF
CDR3 DNA: TGCGCCAGCAGCCAAGCTCCTCCGCGGGGGGTCACCGGGGAGCTGTTTTTT

V gene: TRBV27
J gene: TRBJ1-6
D gene: TRBD1
clone size: .
CDR3 protein: CASSPWTGNSPLHF
CDR3 DNA: TGTGCCAGCAGCCCATGGACAGGGAATTCACCCCTCCACTTT

V gene: TRBV7-3
J gene: TRBJ2-7
D gene: .
clone size: .
CDR3 protein: CASSLGVSYEQYF
CDR3 DNA: TGTGCCAGCAGCTTAGGGGTTTCCTACGAGCAGTACTTC

V gene: TRBV4-2
J gene: TRBJ2-7
D gene: .
clone size: .
CDR3 protein: CASSQATNGGNYEQYF
CDR3 DNA: TGTGCCAGCAGCCAAGCGACCAACGGGGGAAATTACGAGCAGTACTTC

V gene: TRBV6-6
J gene: TRBJ1-4
D gene: .
clone size: .
CDR3 protein: CASRPDPSGKLFF
CDR3 DNA: TGTGCCAGCAGACCCGACCCATCGGGGAAACTGTTTTTT

V gene: TRBV7-2
J gene: TRBJ2-7
D gene: TRBD1
clone size: .
CDR3 protein: CASSLGGQGEQYF
CDR3 DNA: TGTGCCAGCAGCCTAGGGGGACAGGGCGAGCAGTACTTC

V gene: TRBV7-2
J gene: TRBJ1-5
D gene: .
clone size: .
CDR3 protein: CASSLMTAPNQPQHF
CDR3 DNA: TGTGCCAGCAGCTTAATGACAGCCCCCAATCAGCCCCAGCATTTT

V gene: TRBV28
J gene: TRBJ2-7
D gene: TRBD1
clone size: .
CDR3 protein: CASSPTGMMGNEQYF
CDR3 DNA: TGTGCCAGCAGTCCGACAGGGATGATGGGGAACGAGCAGTACTTC

V gene: TRBV19
J gene: TRBJ2-1
D gene: TRBD1
clone size: .
CDR3 protein: CASSIRGTGTTSSYNEQFF
CDR3 DNA: TGTGCCAGTAGTATACGGGGGACAGGGACAACATCCTCTTACAATGAGCAGTTCTTC

V gene: TRBV5-1
J gene: TRBJ2-5
D gene: TRBD2
clone size: .
CDR3 protein: CASSLELALETQYF
CDR3 DNA: TGCGCCAGCAGCTTGGAACTAGCGTTGGAGACCCAGTACTTC

V gene: TRBV7-2
J gene: TRBJ2-1
D gene: .
clone size: .
CDR3 protein: CASSLVRNEQFF
CDR3 DNA: TGTGCCAGCAGCTTAGTTCGGAATGAGCAGTTCTTC

V gene: TRBV7-6
J gene: TRBJ2-3
D gene: .
clone size: .
CDR3 protein: CASSGGQRVTDTQYF
CDR3 DNA: TGTGCCAGCAGCGGGGGACAGCGGGTCACAGATACGCAGTATTTT

V gene: TRBV2
J gene: TRBJ1-5
D gene: .
clone size: .
CDR3 protein: CASSLSRTANNQPQHF
CDR3 DNA: TGTGCCAGCAGTCTCTCCCGGACAGCTAACAATCAGCCCCAGCATTTT

V gene: TRBV29-1
J gene: TRBJ1-3
D gene: .
clone size: .
CDR3 protein: CSVEDRGNTIYF
CDR3 DNA: TGCAGCGTCGAAGACAGGGGAAACACCATATATTTT

V gene: TRBV10-3
J gene: TRBJ1-2
D gene: .
clone size: .
CDR3 protein: CAISVDPTNYGYTF
CDR3 DNA: TGTGCCATCAGTGTGGACCCTACTAACTATGGCTACACCTTC

V gene: TRBV9
J gene: TRBJ1-1
D gene: .
clone size: .
CDR3 protein: CASARGGSRNTEAFF
CDR3 DNA: TGTGCCAGCGCAAGGGGGGGCAGCAGGAACACTGAAGCTTTCTTT

V gene: TRBV3-1/TRBV3-2
J gene: TRBJ2-7
D gene: TRBD1
clone size: .
CDR3 protein: CASSLGQDSYEQYF
CDR3 DNA: TGTGCCAGCAGCCTGGGACAGGACTCCTACGAGCAGTACTTC

V gene: TRBV29-1
J gene: TRBJ1-5
D gene: .
clone size: .
CDR3 protein: CSVGGGNQPQHF
CDR3 DNA: TGCAGCGTTGGTGGAGGCAATCAGCCCCAGCATTTT

V gene: TRBV10-3
J gene: TRBJ1-1
D gene: .
clone size: .
CDR3 protein: CAISEGQMNTEAFF
CDR3 DNA: TGTGCCATCAGTGAGGGACAGATGAACACTGAAGCTTTCTTT

V gene: TRBV7-9
J gene: TRBJ1-6
D gene: TRBD1
clone size: .
CDR3 protein: CASSEGGQGSPLHF
CDR3 DNA: TGTGCCAGCAGCGAGGGGGGACAGGGATCACCCCTCCACTTT